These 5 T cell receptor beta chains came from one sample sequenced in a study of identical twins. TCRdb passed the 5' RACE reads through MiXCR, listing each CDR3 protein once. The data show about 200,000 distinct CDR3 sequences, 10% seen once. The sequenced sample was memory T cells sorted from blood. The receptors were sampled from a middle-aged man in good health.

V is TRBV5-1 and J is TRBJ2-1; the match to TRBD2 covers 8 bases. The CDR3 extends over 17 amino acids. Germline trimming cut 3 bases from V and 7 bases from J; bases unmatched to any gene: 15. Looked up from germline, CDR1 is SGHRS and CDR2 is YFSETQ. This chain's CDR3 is CASSWGGLASGSNEQFF. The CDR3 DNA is TGCGCCAGCAGCTGGGGGGGGTTGGCTAGCGGGTCGAATGAGCAGTTCTTC.

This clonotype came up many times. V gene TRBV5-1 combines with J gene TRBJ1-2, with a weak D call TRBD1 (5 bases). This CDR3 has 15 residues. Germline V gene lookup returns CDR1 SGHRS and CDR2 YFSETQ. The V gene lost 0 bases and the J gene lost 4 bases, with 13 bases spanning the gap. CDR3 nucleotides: TGCGCCAGCAGCTTGGTTCCGGGTGGGACCTATGGCTACACCTTC. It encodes CASSLVPGGTYGYTF.

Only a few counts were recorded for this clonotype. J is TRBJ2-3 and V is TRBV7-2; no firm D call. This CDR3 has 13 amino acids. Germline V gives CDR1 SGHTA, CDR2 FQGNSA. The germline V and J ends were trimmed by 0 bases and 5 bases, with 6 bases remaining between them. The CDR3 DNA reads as TGTGCCAGCAGCTTAGCGCCTGGAGATACGCAGTATTTT. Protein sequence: CASSLAPGDTQYF.

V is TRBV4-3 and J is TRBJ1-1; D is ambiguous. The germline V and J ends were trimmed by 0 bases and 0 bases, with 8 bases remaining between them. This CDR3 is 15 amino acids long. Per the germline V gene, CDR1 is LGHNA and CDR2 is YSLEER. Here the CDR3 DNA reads TGCGCCAGCAGCCAAGATACAGCCCTGAACACTGAAGCTTTCTTT. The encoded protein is CASSQDTALNTEAFF.

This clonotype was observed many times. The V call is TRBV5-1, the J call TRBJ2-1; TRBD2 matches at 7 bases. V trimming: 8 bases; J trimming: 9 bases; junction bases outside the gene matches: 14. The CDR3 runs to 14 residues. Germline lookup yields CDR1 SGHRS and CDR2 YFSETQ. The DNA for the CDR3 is TGCGCCAGTCATACAACCGGGACTAACCTTGAGCAGTTCTTC. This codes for CASHTTGTNLEQFF.